This T cell receptor (beta chain) was obtained from a study of cytomegalovirus exposure and HLA in healthy donors. Deletions cut 7 bases from V and 5 bases from J, with 11 bases between. The germline gives CDR1 LNHDA, CDR2 SQIVND (reference sequence). CDR3 length: 12 amino acids. The assay was immunoSEQ multiplex PCR, and TCRdb's table has in-frame clones only and misses some. This sample has 90,000 to 120,000 clones, with 90% to 97% found just once. The sequenced material came from PBMCs. J is TRBJ1-1 and V is TRBV19; no definite D call. The sequence derives from a woman younger than 30 in good health and CMV-seronegative. The chain's CDR3 is CASNTGYTEAFF. The CDR3 nucleotides read TGTGCCAGTAACACGGGGTATACTGAAGCTTTCTTT.